The text below deals with one T cell receptor beta chain. Its antigen is still unknown. The input lacks base qualities; no much larger clone sits a single base away. The data stem from a study of T cells in Graves' hyperthyroidism and ophthalmopathy (dated by TCRdb to about 2019). Background for the entire study: Peripheral blood was collected at initial diagnosis, before any treatment. Following sampling, methimazole starting at 30 mg daily was given to hyperthyroidism patients, and high-dose intravenous methylprednisolone was given to ophthalmopathy patients. The study also compared thyroid tissue and blood T-cell repertoires from more than five Graves' hyperthyroidism patients. The paper reports TCR Vbeta CDR3 sequencing of fewer than 150 peripheral blood samples: approximately 41 ophthalmopathy, under 80 hyperthyroidism and roughly 17 progressor patients. TCR V-J signatures able to tell the groups apart were searched for in a discovery cohort of more than 90 patients, of whom roughly 42 had Graves' ophthalmopathy and about 55 had stable Graves' hyperthyroidism. Whether ophthalmopathy could be predicted prospectively was tested in an independent validation cohort made up of about 20 hyperthyroidism patients plus 17 patients who later progressed to ophthalmopathy. The roughly 94 discovery patients were randomly split 7:3 into training and test sets. General findings and caveats noted by the study authors: Most expanded thyroid clonotypes (frequency above 0.001) were also detected in blood, a finding suggesting that blood repertoires may reflect thyroid immune responses. Sample size was not statistically predetermined, and blinding of investigators to group allocation was not performed. In validation, the model predicted progression to ophthalmopathy a median of roughly 6.5 months before onset, with approximately 71% sensitivity and about 75% specificity. In cross-validation, a model built on a 13 V-J signature told ophthalmopathy apart from stable hyperthyroidism with approximately 90% sensitivity and approximately 81% specificity, and in testing the same model reached 80%/75%.

V gives up 8 bases and J gives up 3 bases, and the segment between their germline ends measures 17 bases. Based on the germline V gene, the CDR1 and CDR2 sequences are MGHDK and SYGVNS. Counted from cysteine to phenylalanine, this CDR3 has 15 amino acids. Kept here is only the CDR3 DNA, which spans 45 bases and is read in frame from base 1. The TCR beta CDR3 regions were amplified from the RNA transcripts. The first round of RT-PCR for the TCR CDR3 was performed with the HTBI primer set and the Qiagen OneStep RT-PCR kit. The libraries were constructed in a second round of multiplex PCR and then size-selected and purified. The libraries were sequenced on an Illumina HiSeq2000 using paired-end 100 bp reads. As for the authors' bioinformatics: Raw data were processed with SOAPnuke, discarding reads with adapters, uncalled bases, mean Phred below 15, or no exact constant-primer or identifier match. High-quality paired reads were merged using COPE v1.2.5, and each unique nucleotide sequence was defined as a clonotype. Clonotypes were aligned to IMGT TRBV, TRBD and TRBJ reference segments using MiTCR v1.1. Only V-J combinations with frequency above 0.0001, covering roughly 99% of repertoires, were analysed. The TCS score was defined as F50 (clonal expansion) divided by E x V (chaos), with BLOSUM62-based TCRdist calculated between CDR3 peptides within each V-J. Welch's t-statistics and random forest reduced roughly 540 V-J features to around 14, which were used in a naive Bayes classifier (R e1071). TCRdb reanalyzed the raw reads on its own, using fastp at Q25 for trimming and MiXCR for clone calling, and kept in-frame beta chains. Rows merge per CDR3 protein into single entries with the most common DNA and genes. TCRdb, rather than the study authors, made the V and J calls. The sample data list 450,000 to 650,000 distinct CDR3 sequences, and around 14% of these were observed just once. Roughly 7% of the sample is in the top ten clones.

Ophthalmopathy patients had moderately to severely active disease, with a Clinical Activity Score of 3 or more, a NOSPECS grade of 4 or more, and a disease duration of less than 3 months. The study excluded patients with uncontrolled infections, other autoimmune diseases, pregnancy or lactation. Diagnoses were based on clinical symptoms, serum thyroxine and TRAb, thyroid ultrasound and orbital computed tomography. PBMCs were separated from roughly 10 ml of fresh peripheral blood using Ficoll-Paque density gradient centrifugation. Total RNA was extracted with Trizol reagent, and quality was checked on an Agilent 2100 Bioanalyzer.

This clonotype originated in a woman aged 18-35 years with Graves' ophthalmopathy. In this chain, TRBV25-1 is recombined with TRBJ2-1; a weak D assignment points to TRBD1 (6 bases agree). The sequencing input was blood. For the CDR3, the sequence is CASQEGVTGYNEQFF. The nucleotide sequence reads as follows: TGTGCCAGCCAAGAAGGGGTGACAGGCTACAATGAGCAGTTCTTC.